This T cell receptor (beta chain) came from a study of T cell clonotyping in hematopoietic cell transplantation (dated by TCRdb to about 2021). About the investigation overall: The study collected roughly 150 blood samples from approximately 35 consecutive transplant recipients and their related donors. Recruitment of patients ran from September 2015 to early 2017, and follow-up continued until late 2020 or until death.

Explained via the paper, the time point label denotes: 100 days after allo-HCT. Blood from recipients was drawn about 28 days before transplant and again at days 30, 100 and 180 after transplant. Nuclei Lysis Solution was used to extract genomic DNA from fresh or cryopreserved unfractionated peripheral blood mononuclear cells. Turning to this clone: The antigen this receptor binds is unknown. The input lacks base qualities; no much larger clone sits a single base away.

With the immunoSEQ assay, which is a bias-controlled multiplex PCR relying on V- and J-specific primers, TCR beta CDR3 regions were amplified from genomic DNA. A proprietary barcode and Illumina adapter sequences were added to the CDR3 amplicons in a second PCR step. CDR3 libraries were sequenced on an Illumina MiSeq instrument. On the authors' methods: Export and quality control were done with immunoSEQ Analyzer 3.0, while downstream analyses used R Bioconductor and Immunarch. Repertoire metrics were calculated using only productive rearrangements within the normalized downsampled data set. In the normalized cohort, clonotypes with more than 5 templates were defined as pathologically expanded. The Inverse Simpson Index was used to measure repertoire diversity. The non-normalized data set was used for CMV-specificity analyses so that all clonotypes could be captured. The table was pulled from immuneACCESS by TCRdb, which kept in-frame rearrangements only. Such tables lose some clones; where checked, under half of the loss comes from unresolved V genes, and the rest has no known cause. V, J and clone size were drawn from that table, and D and trimming were deduced from the DNA. This sample comprises fewer than 6,000 clones, just under 75% of them detected only once. Roughly 29% of the sample is taken by the ten largest.

Points the paper makes about the study in general: The sample size was limited, and CD4 and CD8 repertoire contributions could not be separated because cells were not sorted. Recipient repertoires showed only a small fraction of overlap with donor repertoires, and over 97% appeared de novo at the given depth. Donor and pretransplant recipient Inverse Simpson Index values predicted broader posttransplant TCR repertoire diversity. After transplant, TCR diversity in recipients dropped, and pathologically expanded clonotypes increased progressively from day 30 to day 180.

Reading the germline V gene gives CDR1 MGHDK and CDR2 SYGVNS. The CDR3 contains 16 residues, cysteine and phenylalanine counted. Left in the record is the CDR3 DNA by itself, 48 bases read in frame from the first base. Trimming takes 3 bases from V and 0 bases from J, and the germline ends sit 13 bases apart. This specimen was PBMCs, taken 100 days after allogeneic stem cell transplant. The TCR originated in a female patient in her fifties who had an allogeneic stem cell transplant, so the T cells may come from the graft donor. Some clones in this sample may be carry-over from other donors' samples. Recombination joined TRBV25-1 with TRBJ2-3; the D gene is perhaps TRBD2, from 6 matching bases. The DNA is TGTGCCAGCAGTGACCGGGGGAGCTCAAGCACAGATACGCAGTATTTT. This yields the protein CASSDRGSSSTDTQYF.